This TCR beta chain is drawn from a study of shared T cell receptors in the human thymus. V was pared by 7 bases and J by 4 bases, with 6 bases of the junction left unmatched. The CDR3 runs 14 residues. The germline V gene has CDR1 SGHDN and CDR2 FVKESK. Data came from immunoSEQ multiplex PCR; TCRdb stores just in-frame clones and leaves some out. The data show under 850,000 clones, with around nine tenths seen just once and around 0.0099% held by the top ten. These data also formed part of another study, on human thymus T cells. That paper notes: It was from resections taken during corrective heart surgery that the thymus tissue came.

Input material: thymocytes. V usage is TRBV14 and J usage is TRBJ2-5, with TRBD2 matching over 10 bases. The receptor was isolated from a boy younger than two with a congenital heart defect. For the CDR3, the DNA is TGTGCCAGCACCAACCTAGCGGGAGTAGAGACCCAGTACTTC. It codes for CASTNLAGVETQYF.